This entry concerns a single T cell receptor (beta chain). The data originate from a study of blood T cells in healthy people across ages. This CDR3 contains 13 residues. Per the germline V gene, CDR1 is LGHDT and CDR2 is YNNKEL (reference sequence). V lost 3 bases, J lost 6 bases, and 11 bases lay in between. Through a sample-barcoded 5' primer and a J-beta primer mix, a second PCR was run for roughly 6 to 11 cycles. TCRdb reanalysed the 5' RACE reads using MiXCR and keeps one entry per CDR3 protein. This sample has about 1 million distinct CDR3 sequences, with 25% found just once. The same data also went into a second study, on T cells of mothers and their children.

This receptor was taken from a girl aged 2 to 10 in good health. Sequenced material: blood. This chain joins TRBV3-1 and TRBJ1-1; D may be TRBD1 (5 bases). CDR3 sequence reads: CASSQKGRAEAFF. In DNA form, the CDR3 reads TGTGCCAGCAGCCAGAAGGGACGTGCTGAAGCTTTCTTT.